This T cell receptor (beta chain) was sequenced for a study of blood T cell repertoires in COVID-19. As handled by the study authors: Reference gene primers were amplified, and this amplification served to estimate nucleated cell counts. This table comes from immunoSEQ multiplex PCR, and its TCRdb copy is limited to in-frame clones, with some not included. V, J and clone size are taken as reported in that table, and D and trimming were inferred from the DNA itself. This table has just over 65,000 clones, 86% appearing once. V lost 4 bases and J lost 0; bases outside the gene matches: 7. CDR1 is LGHNA and CDR2 is YSLEER in the germline V gene. This CDR3 is built from 16 residues.

The rearrangement uses TRBV4-3 and TRBJ2-3; TRBD1 matches 7 bases. The sequence came from a man aged 25-40 years with acute or convalescent COVID-19. Source material: peripheral blood. The CDR3 bases are TGCGCCAGCAGCCTATACAGGGGCGTAAGCACAGATACGCAGTATTTT. This translates into CASSLYRGVSTDTQYF.